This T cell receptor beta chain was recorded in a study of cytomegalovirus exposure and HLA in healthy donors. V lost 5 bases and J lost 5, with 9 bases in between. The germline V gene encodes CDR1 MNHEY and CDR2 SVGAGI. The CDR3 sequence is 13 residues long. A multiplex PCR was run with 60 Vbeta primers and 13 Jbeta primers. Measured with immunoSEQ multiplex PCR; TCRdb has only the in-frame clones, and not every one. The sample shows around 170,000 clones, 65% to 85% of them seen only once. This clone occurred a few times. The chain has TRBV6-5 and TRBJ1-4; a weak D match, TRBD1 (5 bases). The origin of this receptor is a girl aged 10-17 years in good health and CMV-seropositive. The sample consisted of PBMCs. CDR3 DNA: TGTGCCAGCAGTACCGGGGGAAATGAAAAACTGTTTTTT. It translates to CASSTGGNEKLFF.